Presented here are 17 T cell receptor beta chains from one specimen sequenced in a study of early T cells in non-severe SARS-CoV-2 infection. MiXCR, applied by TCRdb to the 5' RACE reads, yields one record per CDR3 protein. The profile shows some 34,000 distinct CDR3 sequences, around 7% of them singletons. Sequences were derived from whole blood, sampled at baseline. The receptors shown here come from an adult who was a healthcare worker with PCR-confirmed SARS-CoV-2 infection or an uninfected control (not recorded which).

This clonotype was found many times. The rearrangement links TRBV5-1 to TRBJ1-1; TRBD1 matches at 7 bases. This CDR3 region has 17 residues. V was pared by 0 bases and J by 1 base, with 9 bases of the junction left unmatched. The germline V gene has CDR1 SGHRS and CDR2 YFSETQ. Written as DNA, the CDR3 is TGCGCCAGCAGCTTGGTGGCTCAGGGGGGGACGAACACTGAAGCTTTCTTT. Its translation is CASSLVAQGGTNTEAFF.

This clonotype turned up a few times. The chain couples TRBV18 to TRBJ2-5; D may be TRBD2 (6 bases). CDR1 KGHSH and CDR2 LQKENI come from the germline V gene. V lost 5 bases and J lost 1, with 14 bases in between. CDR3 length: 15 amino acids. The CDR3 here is CASSGRTSSQETQYF. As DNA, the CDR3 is TGTGCCAGCTCAGGCAGAACTAGCAGCCAAGAGACCCAGTACTTC.

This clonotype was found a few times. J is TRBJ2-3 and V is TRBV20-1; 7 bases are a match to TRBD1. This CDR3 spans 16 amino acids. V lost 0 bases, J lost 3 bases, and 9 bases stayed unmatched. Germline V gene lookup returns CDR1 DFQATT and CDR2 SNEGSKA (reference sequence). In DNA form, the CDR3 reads TGCAGTGCTAGAGATCAGCTCAGGGGGTCTACAGATACGCAGTATTTT. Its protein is CSARDQLRGSTDTQYF.

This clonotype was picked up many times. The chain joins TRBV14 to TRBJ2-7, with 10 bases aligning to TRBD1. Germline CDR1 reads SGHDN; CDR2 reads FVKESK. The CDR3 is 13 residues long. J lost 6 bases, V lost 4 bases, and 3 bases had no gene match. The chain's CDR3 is CASSPWTGGEQYV. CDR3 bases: TGTGCCAGCAGCCCATGGACAGGGGGCGAGCAGTACGTC.

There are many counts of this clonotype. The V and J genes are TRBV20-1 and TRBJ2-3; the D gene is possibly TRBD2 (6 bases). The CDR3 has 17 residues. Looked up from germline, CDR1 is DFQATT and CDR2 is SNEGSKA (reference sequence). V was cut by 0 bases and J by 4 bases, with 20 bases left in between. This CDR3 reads CSARDLGTPSFSDTQYF. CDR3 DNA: TGCAGTGCTAGAGATCTGGGGACTCCTTCGTTTTCAGATACGCAGTATTTT.

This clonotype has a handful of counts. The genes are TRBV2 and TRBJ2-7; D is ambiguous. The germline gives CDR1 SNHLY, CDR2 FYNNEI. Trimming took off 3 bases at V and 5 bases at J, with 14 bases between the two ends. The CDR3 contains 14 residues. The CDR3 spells CASSDMGTQNEQYF. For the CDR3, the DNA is TGTGCCAGCAGTGATATGGGCACTCAGAACGAGCAGTACTTC.

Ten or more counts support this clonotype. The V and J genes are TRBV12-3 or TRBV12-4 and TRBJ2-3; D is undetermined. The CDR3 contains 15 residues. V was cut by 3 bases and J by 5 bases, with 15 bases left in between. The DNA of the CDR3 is TGTGCCAGCAGTTTGGGCCTAATGGCTCGAGATACGCAGTATTTT. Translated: CASSLGLMARDTQYF.

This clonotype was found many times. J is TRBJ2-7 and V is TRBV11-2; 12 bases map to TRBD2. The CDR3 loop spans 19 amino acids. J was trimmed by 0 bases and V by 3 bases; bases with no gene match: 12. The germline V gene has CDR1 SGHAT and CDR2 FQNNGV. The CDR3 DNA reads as TGTGCCAGCAGCTTGACTAGCGGGAGATACACCCCGAGCTCCTACGAGCAGTACTTC. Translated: CASSLTSGRYTPSSYEQYF.

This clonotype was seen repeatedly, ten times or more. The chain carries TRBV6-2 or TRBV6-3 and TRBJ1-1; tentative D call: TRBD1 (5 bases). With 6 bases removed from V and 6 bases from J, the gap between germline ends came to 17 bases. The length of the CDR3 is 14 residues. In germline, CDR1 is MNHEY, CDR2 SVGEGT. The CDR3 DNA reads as TGTGCCAGCAGCCCCGACGATCGACAGTCTGAAGCTTTCTTT. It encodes CASSPDDRQSEAFF.

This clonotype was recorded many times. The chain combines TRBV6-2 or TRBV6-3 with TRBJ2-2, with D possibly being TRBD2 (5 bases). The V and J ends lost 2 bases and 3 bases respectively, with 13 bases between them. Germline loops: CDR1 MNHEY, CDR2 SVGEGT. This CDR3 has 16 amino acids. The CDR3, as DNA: TGTGCCAGCAGTTACGTCCGGGGTAGGGACACCGGGGAGCTGTTTTTT. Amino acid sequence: CASSYVRGRDTGELFF.

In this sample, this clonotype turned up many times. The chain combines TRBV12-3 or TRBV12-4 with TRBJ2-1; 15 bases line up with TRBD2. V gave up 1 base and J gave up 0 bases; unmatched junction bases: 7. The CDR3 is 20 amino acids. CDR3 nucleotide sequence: TGTGCCAGCAGTTTAGGGAAAGGGACTAGCGGGAGGAGCTCCTACAATGAGCAGTTCTTC. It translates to CASSLGKGTSGRSSYNEQFF.

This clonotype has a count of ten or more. The CDR3: CAWSALPNRDSAFF. Here the CDR3 DNA reads TGTGCCTGGAGCGCCCTCCCAAACAGGGACTCGGCTTTCTTT. V is TRBV30 and J is TRBJ1-1; a weak D match, TRBD1 (6 bases). The V end was cut by 3 bases, the J end by 11 bases, with 22 bases between. The length of the CDR3 is 14 residues. Germline V CDR1 and CDR2: GTSNPN, SVGIG (reference sequence).

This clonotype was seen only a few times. CDR3 in amino acids: CASSLAGAGANVLTF. In DNA form, the CDR3 reads TGTGCCAGCAGCTTAGCAGGGGCTGGGGCCAACGTCCTGACTTTC. The chain is built from TRBV7-9 and TRBJ2-6; D may be TRBD1 (5 bases). The CDR3 sequence is 15 residues long. The ends were cut back, 0 bases at V and 2 bases at J, with 5 bases in the middle. The germline V gene has CDR1 SEHNR and CDR2 FQNEAQ (reference sequence).

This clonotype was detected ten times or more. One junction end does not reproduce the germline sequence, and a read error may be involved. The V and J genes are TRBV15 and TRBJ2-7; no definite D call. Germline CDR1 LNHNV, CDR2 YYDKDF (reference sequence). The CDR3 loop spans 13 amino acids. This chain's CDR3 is CATSRDLNPEQYF. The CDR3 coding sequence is TGTGCCACCAGCCGAGACTTAAATCCCGAGCAGTACTTC.

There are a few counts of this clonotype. CDR3 loop: CASSRQGSNYGYTF. As DNA, the CDR3 is TGTGCCAGCAGCAGACAGGGGTCTAACTATGGCTACACCTTC. The chain employs TRBV12-3 or TRBV12-4 and TRBJ1-2, with 8 nucleotides matching TRBD1. The CDR3 runs to 14 residues. V shed 6 bases and J 0 bases; nucleotides not matched to a gene: 3.

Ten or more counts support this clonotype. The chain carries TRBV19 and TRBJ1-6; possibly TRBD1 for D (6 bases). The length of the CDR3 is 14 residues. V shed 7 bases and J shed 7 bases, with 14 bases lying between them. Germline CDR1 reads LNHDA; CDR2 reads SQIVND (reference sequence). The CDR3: CASTPGQLNSPLHF. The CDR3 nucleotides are TGTGCCAGTACTCCAGGACAGCTAAATTCACCCCTCCACTTT. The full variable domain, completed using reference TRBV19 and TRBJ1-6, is DGGITQSPKYLFRKEGQNVTLSCEQNLNHDAMYWYRQDPGQGLRLIYYSQIVNDFQKGDIAEGYSVSREKKESFPLTVTSAQKNPTAFYLCASTPGQLNSPLHFGNGTRLTVT.

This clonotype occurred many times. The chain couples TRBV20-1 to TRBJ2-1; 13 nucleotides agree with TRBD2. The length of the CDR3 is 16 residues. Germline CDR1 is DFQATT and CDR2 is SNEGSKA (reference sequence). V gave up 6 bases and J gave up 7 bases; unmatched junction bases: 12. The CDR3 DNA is TGCAGTGCGCCAACTAGCGGGAGGGCCCCAGGTAATGAGCAGTTCTTC. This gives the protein CSAPTSGRAPGNEQFF.